These 21 T cell receptor beta chains came from one sample sequenced in a study of cytomegalovirus exposure and HLA in healthy donors. With 60 Vbeta and 13 Jbeta primers, the PCR was carried out. Using immunoSEQ multiplex PCR, the repertoire was profiled, and TCRdb retains in-frame clones only, with some absent. Found here are roughly 150,000 clones, 80% of them singletons; the top ten hold about 15%. The sample comprised PBMCs. The receptors shown here come from a woman in her thirties or forties in good health and CMV-seronegative.

This chain joins TRBV5-1 and TRBJ1-2; 8 bases are shared with TRBD1. The CDR3 is 15 residues long. J lost 8 bases, V lost 0 bases, and 9 bases had no gene match. Per the germline V gene, CDR1 is SGHRS and CDR2 is YFSETQ. This CDR3 is CASSLGQGSTSGYTF. As DNA, the CDR3 is TGCGCCAGCAGCTTGGGACAGGGGTCTACGTCCGGCTACACCTTC.

Note on this clone: Without the conserved terminal phenylalanine or tryptophan, this CDR3 likely stems from a read error. This rearrangement joins TRBV6-6 to TRBJ2-7, with D perhaps matching TRBD2 (5 bases). CDR3 size: 14 residues. Between the trimmed V and J ends, which lost 4 bases and 0 bases, there was a span of 10 bases. The germline gives CDR1 MNHNY, CDR2 SVGAGI (reference sequence). The CDR3 loop reads CASSSGGSSYEQYY. CDR3 nucleotides: TGTGCCAGCAGTTCCGGTGGGAGCTCCTACGAGCAGTACTAC.

This sequence joins TRBV27 and TRBJ1-6; possibly TRBD1 for D (5 bases). The germline CDR1 and CDR2 sequences are MNHEY and SMNVEV (reference sequence). Trimming stripped 5 bases from V and 6 bases from J, with 17 bases between. This CDR3 has 16 residues. The CDR3 loop reads CASSTIKTAFNSPLHF. In DNA form, the CDR3 reads TGTGCCAGCAGTACCATTAAGACAGCCTTTAATTCACCCCTCCACTTT.

The chain links TRBV5-1 to TRBJ2-1; weak D call: TRBD1 (5 bases). Trimming took off 0 bases at V and 3 bases at J, with 10 bases between the two ends. This CDR3 is 15 amino acids long. Per the germline V gene, CDR1 is SGHRS and CDR2 is YFSETQ. Here the CDR3 reads CASSLGQGGYNEQFF. The CDR3 DNA reads as TGCGCCAGCAGCTTGGGGCAGGGCGGCTACAATGAGCAGTTCTTC.

The genes are TRBV18 and TRBJ1-1; D remains ambiguous. The V gene's germline CDR1 is KGHSH and CDR2 LQKENI. The V end was cut by 3 bases, the J end by 11 bases, with 28 bases between. CDR3 size: 17 residues. This chain's CDR3 is CASSPGEARVGHGDAFF. CDR3 DNA sequence: TGTGCCAGCTCACCTGGGGAGGCCCGGGTCGGCCACGGGGATGCTTTCTTT.

The rearrangement links TRBV19 to TRBJ2-5; D might be TRBD1 (5 bases). The V and J ends lost 3 bases and 4 bases respectively, with 18 bases between them. The CDR3 has 16 residues. Germline loops: CDR1 LNHDA, CDR2 SQIVND (reference sequence). The CDR3 DNA reads as TGTGCCAGTAGTATGAGTCCAGGGAATAGGGGAGAGACCCAGTACTTC. Its protein is CASSMSPGNRGETQYF.

The J gene is TRBJ2-1, the V gene TRBV10-1; 12 bases are a match to TRBD2. Trimming at V came to 4 bases and at J to 9 bases, leaving 7 bases not matched to a gene. In germline, CDR1 is WNHNN, CDR2 SYGVQD (reference sequence). This CDR3 is built from 15 residues. The CDR3 here is CASSGGLAGIGEQFF. In nucleotides, the CDR3 is TGCGCCAGCAGTGGCGGACTAGCGGGGATCGGTGAGCAGTTCTTC.

The V and J genes are TRBV7-2 and TRBJ2-7; D perhaps matches TRBD1 (6 bases). This CDR3 comprises 14 residues. V was trimmed by 1 base and J by 2 bases, leaving 9 bases between them. Germline CDR1 reads SGHTA; CDR2 reads FQGNSA. CDR3 in amino acids: CASSLVQGTYEQYF. In DNA, the CDR3 is TGTGCCAGCAGCTTAGTACAGGGAACCTACGAGCAGTACTTC.

The rearrangement uses TRBV9 and TRBJ2-1, with a possible D match to TRBD1 (6 bases). This CDR3 region has 19 residues. Germline assignment: CDR1 SGDLS and CDR2 YYNGEE. V shed 0 bases and J shed 8 bases, with 27 bases lying between them. The CDR3: CASSVGILTQGKGWDEQFF. The CDR3 nucleotides are TGTGCCAGCAGCGTAGGGATCCTGACACAGGGCAAAGGTTGGGATGAGCAGTTCTTC.

V gene TRBV28 combines with J gene TRBJ2-1, with 8 bases aligning to TRBD1. This CDR3 contains 15 residues. Trimming removed 0 bases from V and 5 bases from J; junction bases left unmatched: 3. Germline values: CDR1 MDHEN, CDR2 SYDVKM. The CDR3 region is CASSLWQGADNEQFF. The CDR3 DNA follows: TGTGCCAGCAGTTTATGGCAGGGGGCGGACAATGAGCAGTTCTTC. Variable domain in full (rest from reference TRBV28 and TRBJ2-1): DVKVTQSSRYLVKRTGEKVFLECVQDMDHENMFWYRQDPGLGLRLIYFSYDVKMKEKGDIPEGYSVSREKKERFSLILESASTNQTSMYLCASSLWQGADNEQFFGPGTRLTVL.

This clone has only a few counts. The CDR3 protein is CASSLSAGLVTDTQYF. The CDR3 bases are TGTGCCAGCAGTTTATCGGCGGGGTTGGTCACAGATACGCAGTATTTT. V is TRBV27 and J is TRBJ2-3; a weak D match, TRBD2 (6 bases). Germline V gene lookup returns CDR1 MNHEY and CDR2 SMNVEV (reference sequence). The CDR3 is made up of 16 amino acids. V lost 0 bases to trimming and J lost 2 bases, with 12 bases between them.

The chain links TRBV6-4 to TRBJ2-5, with TRBD2 as a possible D gene (5 bases). The J call could be wrong; TRBJ2-7 is a better fit for the DNA end. This CDR3 has 14 residues. The V gene's germline CDR1 is MRHNA and CDR2 SNTAGT. CDR3 sequence: CASNIRGARYEQYF. Written as DNA, the CDR3 is TGTGCCAGCAATATACGGGGAGCCAGGTACGAGCAGTACTTC.

The chain employs TRBV28 and TRBJ2-7, with D maybe TRBD1 (6 bases). The CDR3 runs 16 residues. Germline V gene lookup returns CDR1 MDHEN and CDR2 SYDVKM. V lost 8 bases and J 1 base, leaving 21 bases between the germline ends. CDR3 sequence: CASAESGVGQSYEQYF. Written as DNA, the CDR3 is TGTGCCAGCGCAGAGTCTGGTGTCGGACAGTCCTACGAGCAGTACTTC.

The gene calls are TRBV9 and TRBJ2-2; tentative D call: TRBD2 (5 bases). V lost 3 bases, J lost 5 bases, and 5 bases lay in between. This CDR3 spans 12 amino acids. Looked up from germline, CDR1 is SGDLS and CDR2 is YYNGEE. The DNA of the CDR3 is TGTGCCAGCAGCGGAGGGACCGGGGAGCTGTTTTTT. It translates to CASSGGTGELFF.

Turning to this clone: The germline gene is not matched at one end of the junction; a read error may be the cause. The V gene is TRBV7-9, the J gene TRBJ1-4; maybe TRBD1 (5 bases). This CDR3 spans 15 amino acids. The V gene's germline CDR1 is SEHNR and CDR2 FQNEAQ (reference sequence). The CDR3 here is CSSSLGEGRAEKLFF. DNA of the CDR3: TGTTCCAGCAGCTTAGGGGAGGGCAGGGCTGAAAAACTGTTTTTT. The full variable domain, its missing parts supplied by reference TRBV7-9 and TRBJ1-4, is DTGVSQNPRHKITKRGQNVTFRCDPISEHNRLYWYRQTLGQGPEFLTYFQNEAQLEKSRLLSDRFSAERPKGSFSTLEIQRTEQGDSAMYLCSSSLGEGRAEKLFFGSGTQLSVL.

The table lists this clone with a few counts. The rearrangement joins TRBV11-3 to TRBJ1-1, with D perhaps TRBD1 (6 bases). Trimming took off 5 bases at V and 1 base at J, with 14 bases between the two ends. CDR1 and CDR2 from the germline V gene are SGHNT and YENEEA. The CDR3 spans 15 residues. CDR3 region: CASSLAGRGNTEAFF. CDR3 sequence (DNA): TGTGCCAGCAGCCTAGCGGGCAGGGGGAACACTGAAGCTTTCTTT.

The CDR3 region is CASSVASGGGNIQYF. Written as DNA, the CDR3 is TGTGCCAGCAGCGTAGCTTCGGGAGGGGGGAACATTCAGTACTTC. This sequence joins TRBV9 and TRBJ2-4; TRBD2 agrees at 8 bases. After removal of 0 bases from V and 7 bases from J, the junction contained 6 bases not matched to a gene. The CDR3 loop spans 15 amino acids. Germline assignment: CDR1 SGDLS and CDR2 YYNGEE.

The rearrangement joins TRBV9 to TRBJ2-1; 9 nucleotides line up with TRBD1. After removal of 4 bases from V and 0 bases from J, the junction contained 8 bases not matched to a gene. This CDR3 spans 17 amino acids. CDR1 is SGDLS, CDR2 YYNGEE, per germline. CDR3 DNA: TGTGCCAGCAGCTTAACAGGGGGCCGGAGCTCCTACAATGAGCAGTTCTTC. It specifies CASSLTGGRSSYNEQFF.

This clone was counted once. The chain joins TRBV19 to TRBJ2-3, with a tentative D call TRBD2 (7 bases). The ends were cut back, 5 bases at V and 4 bases at J, with 16 bases in the middle. Germline values: CDR1 LNHDA, CDR2 SQIVND (reference sequence). This CDR3 is built from 15 residues. In DNA, the CDR3 is TGTGCCAGTAGTGGTGGGGGGGGCCGTTCAGATACGCAGTATTTT. The encoded protein is CASSGGGGRSDTQYF.

The chain's CDR3 is CASSRDSGTDTQYF. The CDR3 coding sequence is TGTGCCAGCAGCCGGGACAGCGGCACAGATACGCAGTATTTT. The chain carries TRBV5-4 and TRBJ2-3, with TRBD1 matching 7 bases. Germline V gene lookup returns CDR1 SGHNT and CDR2 YYREEE (reference sequence). The CDR3 is made up of 14 amino acids. V shed 4 bases, J shed 1 base, and the junction held 3 bases outside the gene matches.

In the case of this clone: At one boundary the junction diverges from the germline segment, which might be a read error. V usage is TRBV11-2 and J usage is TRBJ1-3; possibly TRBD1 for D (6 bases). This CDR3 spans 14 amino acids. Germline CDR1 SGHAT, CDR2 FQNNGV. The CDR3 reads CASSLRGTGNIIYF. In DNA form, the CDR3 reads TGTGCCAGCAGCCTCAGGGGAACTGGAAACATCATATATTTT.